This is a list of T cell receptor beta chains from one sample in a study of blood T cell repertoires in COVID-19. Data came from immunoSEQ multiplex PCR; TCRdb stores just in-frame clones and leaves some out. Here the sample spans 100,000 to 150,000 clones, approximately 86% being singletons. Material for sequencing was peripheral blood. Receptor source: a woman in her 70s with COVID-19, enrolled during active disease. Each CDR3 is given with its conserved first and last residue. The D gene is left open where the match is weak. Some rows mark clone size as missing; the rest say once, few, many or name a class of expanded clone.

d_gene	v_gene	j_gene	abundance	CDR3nt	CDR3aa
.	TRBV7-8	TRBJ1-2	.	TGTGCCAGCAGCTTAGAATCGACAGCGGGTAACTATGGCTACACCTTC	CASSLESTAGNYGYTF
TRBD2	TRBV28	TRBJ2-2	.	TGTGCCAGCAGCCGACTAGCGGGGGGGATCGGGGAGCTGTTTTTT	CASSRLAGGIGELFF
.	TRBV29-1	TRBJ2-1	.	TGCAGCGTCTCTACTAGTGGGAGCTCCTACAATGAGCAGTTCTTC	CSVSTSGSSYNEQFF
TRBD1	TRBV7-2	TRBJ2-7	.	TGTGCCAGCAGTCAACAGGGGGCGTGGTACGAGCAGTACTTC	CASSQQGAWYEQYF
.	TRBV6-5	TRBJ1-2	few	TGTGCCAGCAGTTACTCAAATCGTCCGGGAAATGGCTACACCTTC	CASSYSNRPGNGYTF
.	TRBV7-2	TRBJ1-3	few	TGTGCCAGCTCAGTAGGCAGGGACACTGGAAACACCATATATTTT	CASSVGRDTGNTIYF
.	TRBV4-1	TRBJ1-2	.	TGCGCCAGCAGCGTCCGGGACTCCTATGGCTACACCTTC	CASSVRDSYGYTF
.	TRBV5-1	TRBJ2-3	.	TGCGCCAGCAGCTTGGGGGTAGCGGCTGGCACAGATACGCAGTATTTT	CASSLGVAAGTDTQYF
TRBD1	TRBV2	TRBJ1-2	.	TGTGCCAGCAGGGAGGACAGGGGTGTCTATGGCTACACCTTC	CASREDRGVYGYTF
TRBD1	TRBV28	TRBJ1-4	.	TGTGCCAGCAGGCGACAGGGTAAGGGTGAAAAACTGTTTTTT	CASRRQGKGEKLFF
.	TRBV5-1	TRBJ2-2	.	TGCGCCAGCAGCGGCCCTCGGGGAGGTGGGGAGCTGTTTTTT	CASSGPRGGGELFF
.	TRBV6-5	TRBJ1-1	.	TGTGCCAGCAGTTACGCGGGGTACGCTTTCTTT	CASSYAGYAFF
TRBD1	TRBV18	TRBJ1-2	.	TGTGCCAGCTCCCTGGGACAGGGGACGGCTAACTATGGCTACACCTTC	CASSLGQGTANYGYTF
.	TRBV5-1	TRBJ1-2	.	TGCGCCAGCAGCTACATGCCCTCAAATGGCTACACCTTC	CASSYMPSNGYTF
.	TRBV3-1/TRBV3-2	TRBJ2-2	.	TGTGCCAGCAGCCGAAATTTCGGTACCGGGGAGCTGTTTTTT	CASSRNFGTGELFF
.	TRBV11-3	TRBJ1-1	.	TGTGCCAGCAGCTTCTGTTGCGGGAGACTTATACAGAACACTGAAGCTTTCTTT	CASSFCCGRLIQNTEAFF
TRBD1	TRBV18	TRBJ1-4	.	TGTGCCAGCTCACCCCGGGACAGGGGGCGTTTTGAAAAACTGTTTTTT	CASSPRDRGRFEKLFF
TRBD2	TRBV5-1	TRBJ2-1	.	TGCGCCAGCAGCAGAACGACTAGCGGGGGGGCTTACAATGAGCAGTTCTTC	CASSRTTSGGAYNEQFF
TRBD2	TRBV4-1	TRBJ2-3	.	TGCGCCAGCAGCCAAGAGCTAGCGGGGGGTCCTCCCAGCACAGATACGCAGTATTTT	CASSQELAGGPPSTDTQYF
.	TRBV27	TRBJ1-2	.	TGTGCCAGCAGGGGGGGGCCTGGATCCCTTGGGAACTATGGCTACACCTTC	CASRGGPGSLGNYGYTF
.	TRBV29-1	TRBJ2-2	once	TGCAGCGTTGTTCCTCTCACCGGGGAGCTGTTTTTT	CSVVPLTGELFF
TRBD1	TRBV18	TRBJ2-7	few	TGTGCCAGCTCATCCCGGGACAGCACCTCCTACGAGCAGTACTTC	CASSSRDSTSYEQYF
.	TRBV3-1/TRBV3-2	TRBJ1-6	.	TGTGCCAGCAGCCAACTTCAGGGGTCTTCACCCCTCCACTTT	CASSQLQGSSPLHF
TRBD2	TRBV13	TRBJ2-2	.	TGTGCCAGCAGCCAAACAACGGGACTAGTCTTCACCGGGGAGCTGTTTTTT	CASSQTTGLVFTGELFF
TRBD1	TRBV19	TRBJ1-2	.	TGTGCCAGTAGTATAGGAAACAGGGGTATCGGCTACACCTTC	CASSIGNRGIGYTF
.	TRBV5-6	TRBJ1-6	.	TGTGCCAGCAACCCTTTCCAAGGGGCAAGCTCCTATAATTCACCCCTCCACTTT	CASNPFQGASSYNSPLHF
.	TRBV9	TRBJ1-2	.	TGTGCCAGCAGCGTAGCTTCGCCAGCCCACGAGGGATATGGCTACACCTTC	CASSVASPAHEGYGYTF
.	TRBV2	TRBJ2-6	.	TGTGCCCGCCGTGGGGGGCGGGGGCACTACTCTGGGGCCAACGTCCTGACTTTC	CARRGGRGHYSGANVLTF
.	TRBV5-1	TRBJ1-2	.	TGCGCCAGCAGCTTGGCGTCAGGGAATGGCTACACCTTC	CASSLASGNGYTF
TRBD1	TRBV7-2	TRBJ2-7	.	TGTGCCAGCAGCTTTCTCGGGACAGGGCTACACGAGCAGTACTTC	CASSFLGTGLHEQYF
.	TRBV6-1	TRBJ1-1	.	TGTGCCAGCAGTGACAGGTTCCAGAACACTGAAGCTTTCTTT	CASSDRFQNTEAFF
.	TRBV5-1	TRBJ2-5	.	TGCGCCAGCAGCTTGGCAGATGTGGAGGTGGAGACCCAGTACTTC	CASSLADVEVETQYF
TRBD1	TRBV3-1/TRBV3-2	TRBJ1-2	.	TGTGCCAGCAGCCTGACCCCGGGACAGGTTCCTAACTATGGCTACACCTTC	CASSLTPGQVPNYGYTF